The 14 T cell receptor beta chains in this list originate from one sample, sequenced in a study of cytomegalovirus exposure and HLA in healthy donors. Both 60 Vbeta primers and 13 Jbeta primers went into the PCR. Here immunoSEQ multiplex PCR was the method, and the copy in TCRdb shows in-frame clones only, minus some. The repertoire holds around 94,000 clones, roughly four fifths seen once, with 9.6% in the top ten. Source material: PBMCs. The receptor source for this set is a male donor in good health and CMV-seropositive.

V and J are TRBV5-4 and TRBJ2-1; D uncertain. Germline V CDR1 and CDR2: SGHNT, YYREEE (reference sequence). With 0 bases removed from V and 0 bases from J, the gap between germline ends came to 7 bases. The CDR3 is made up of 15 amino acids. CDR3 in amino acids: CASSLDSNSYNEQFF. The CDR3, as DNA: TGTGCCAGCAGCTTGGATTCAAACTCCTACAATGAGCAGTTCTTC.

This clone was counted only a few times. This rearrangement joins TRBV6-5 to TRBJ2-1, with 9 bases aligning to TRBD2. Trimming took 6 bases from V and 8 from J; bases not matched to a gene: 5. CDR3 length equals 13 residues. Germline V gives CDR1 MNHEY, CDR2 SVGAGI. The CDR3 DNA reads as TGTGCCAGCAGAACCAGCGGGAGGTATGAGCAGTTCTTC. It is translated as CASRTSGRYEQFF.

V and J are TRBV29-1 and TRBJ1-1, with D perhaps matching TRBD1 (5 bases). Per the germline V gene, CDR1 is SQVTM and CDR2 is ANQGSEA. The CDR3 consists of 13 residues. The V gene lost 5 bases and the J gene lost 5 bases, with 15 bases spanning the gap. The CDR3 nucleotides read TGCAGCGTTCCCGCGGTGGGGCAGACTGAAGCTTTCTTT. Its translation is CSVPAVGQTEAFF.

This clone has just one count. This chain links TRBV9 with TRBJ2-5; 7 bases are a match to TRBD2. Germline CDR1 SGDLS, CDR2 YYNGEE. The CDR3 length is 15 residues. The V gene end was trimmed by 3 bases and the J gene end by 5 bases; junction bases not matched to a gene: 10. CDR3 amino acids: CASSASSARGETQYF. In nucleotides, the CDR3 is TGTGCCAGCAGCGCCTCTAGCGCGCGGGGGGAGACCCAGTACTTC. Full variable domain (missing parts from reference TRBV9 and TRBJ2-5): DSGVTQTPKHLITATGQRVTLRCSPRSGDLSVYWYQQSLDQGLQFLIQYYNGEERAKGNILERFSAQQFPDLHSELNLSSLELGDSALYFCASSASSARGETQYFGPGTRLLVL.

The rearrangement uses TRBV19 and TRBJ1-4, with a weak D call TRBD1 (6 bases). Trimming removed 4 bases from V and 0 bases from J, with 12 bases in between. Germline values: CDR1 LNHDA, CDR2 SQIVND (reference sequence). The CDR3 totals 16 residues. CDR3 sequence reads: CASSTVTGSTNEKLFF. In DNA form, the CDR3 reads TGTGCCAGTAGTACCGTTACAGGGTCAACTAATGAAAAACTGTTTTTT.

The V and J genes are TRBV7-2 and TRBJ1-2, with D tentatively TRBD1 (6 bases). Trimming removed 5 bases from V and 4 bases from J, with 14 bases in between. There are 14 residues in the CDR3. Germline assignment: CDR1 SGHTA and CDR2 FQGNSA. Here the CDR3 DNA reads TGTGCCAGCAGCCCAGGGGAGGGGATCTATGGCTACACCTTC. Translated: CASSPGEGIYGYTF.

CDR3 region: CASRVTGGVGPPLHF. CDR3 nucleotide sequence: TGTGCCAGCAGGGTGACAGGGGGGGTCGGGCCACCCCTCCACTTT. This sequence joins TRBV7-8 and TRBJ1-6; 9 bases align to TRBD1. This CDR3 has 15 residues. V gave up 6 bases and J gave up 11 bases; unmatched junction bases: 11. CDR1 is SGHVS and CDR2 is FQNEAQ in the germline V gene. Together with reference TRBV7-8 and TRBJ1-6, the CDR3 gives the full variable domain: GAGVSQSPRYKVAKRGQDVALRCDPISGHVSLFWYQQALGQGPEFLTYFQNEAQLDKSGLPSDRFFAERPEGSVSTLKIQRTQQEDSAVYLCASRVTGGVGPPLHFGNGTRLTVT.

The CDR3 nucleotides are TGTGCCAGCAGCGTAGGCCCTAGCGGGAAATACGAGCAGTACTTC. Translation: CASSVGPSGKYEQYF. The chain has TRBV9 and TRBJ2-7; 9 bases align to TRBD2. CDR1 SGDLS and CDR2 YYNGEE come from the germline V gene. The CDR3 runs to 15 residues. The trim removed 0 bases at V and 4 bases at J, leaving 5 bases unmatched.

The genes are TRBV13 and TRBJ1-2; 9 positions match TRBD1. The ends lost 5 bases at V and 11 bases at J; junction bases unmatched: 9. CDR3 length equals 13 residues. Germline V gene data show CDR1 as PRHDT and CDR2 as FYEKMQ (reference sequence). The CDR3 sequence: CASSPTGGRGYTF. As DNA, the CDR3 is TGTGCCAGCAGCCCCACAGGGGGCCGGGGGTACACCTTC.

V gene TRBV7-3 combines with J gene TRBJ2-1; D might be TRBD1 (5 bases). V shed 3 bases and J shed 0 bases, with 9 bases lying between them. Germline V gene data show CDR1 as SGHTA and CDR2 as FQGTGA. This CDR3 has 15 residues. The CDR3 loop is CASSFAQGSYNEQFF. The CDR3 coding sequence is TGTGCCAGCAGCTTTGCCCAGGGCTCCTACAATGAGCAGTTCTTC.

This clone was observed a few times. The genes are TRBV9 and TRBJ2-3; 11 bases agree with TRBD2. From germline, CDR1 is SGDLS and CDR2 YYNGEE. This CDR3 is 17 amino acids long. The J segment lost 0 bases and the V segment lost 0 bases, leaving 3 bases of the junction unmatched. CDR3 bases: TGTGCCAGCAGCGTAGCGACTAGCGGGGTTAGCACAGATACGCAGTATTTT. Translating it yields CASSVATSGVSTDTQYF.

The chain uses TRBV9 and TRBJ1-1, with D maybe TRBD1 (6 bases). The ends were cut back, 3 bases at V and 8 bases at J, with 8 bases in the middle. Germline V gene data show CDR1 as SGDLS and CDR2 as YYNGEE. This CDR3 is built from 11 residues. Here the CDR3 reads CASSGGPEAFF. CDR3 in DNA: TGTGCCAGCAGCGGGGGGCCCGAAGCTTTCTTT.

V and J are TRBV6-5 and TRBJ2-7, with 10 bases fitting TRBD2. J gave up 6 bases and V 5 bases, and 7 bases lay outside the gene matches. The CDR3 totals 14 residues. Germline CDR1 is MNHEY and CDR2 is SVGAGI. CDR3 nucleotides: TGTGCCAGCAGTAGAGACGGACTAGCGGCCGAGCAGTACTTC. Encoded protein: CASSRDGLAAEQYF.

The gene calls are TRBV7-8 and TRBJ2-5, with 7 bases aligning to TRBD2. The V gene end was trimmed by 2 bases and the J gene end by 1 base; junction bases not matched to a gene: 19. CDR3 length equals 20 residues. The germline V gene encodes CDR1 SGHVS and CDR2 FQNEAQ. The CDR3 reads CASSLKVFEWLADFQETQYF. CDR3 nucleotides: TGTGCCAGCAGCTTAAAGGTATTCGAGTGGCTAGCGGATTTCCAAGAGACCCAGTACTTC.